The sequence of this TCR beta chain was determined in a study of beta chain features in type 1 diabetes. Findings and caveats of the study: TCRB CDR3 length was moderately but significantly reduced in all four CD4+ subsets of Type 1 diabetes patients. Shorter templates might be favored by PCR, equally in patients and controls. More deletions and fewer insertions at VDJ junctions were found in patients with type 1 diabetes. Compared to healthy donors, patients appeared to have naive, central memory and Treg TCRB repertoires that were more alike.

Remarks on this clone: Its antigen remains unidentified.

V gave up 4 bases and J gave up 3 bases; unmatched junction bases: 2. The CDR3 has 14 amino acids. The V gene's germline CDR1 is MNHNY and CDR2 SVGAGI (reference sequence). Expressed TCRB transcripts got sequenced, as all isolated RNA was reverse transcribed. An average about 3.6 million reads came from naive, central memory and regulatory T cell samples. Profiling relied on immunoSEQ multiplex PCR, and the TCRdb table lists in-frame clones only, not all of them. The sample records some 240,000 clones, roughly 17% being singletons. The chain has TRBV6-6 and TRBJ2-3; TRBD2 agrees at 9 bases. The origin of this receptor is a young man with type 1 diabetes. Sequencing was done on a sample of naive CD4+ T cells from blood. CDR3 protein: CASSFGLATDTQYF. DNA for the CDR3: TGTGCCAGCAGTTTCGGACTAGCGACAGATACGCAGTATTTT.